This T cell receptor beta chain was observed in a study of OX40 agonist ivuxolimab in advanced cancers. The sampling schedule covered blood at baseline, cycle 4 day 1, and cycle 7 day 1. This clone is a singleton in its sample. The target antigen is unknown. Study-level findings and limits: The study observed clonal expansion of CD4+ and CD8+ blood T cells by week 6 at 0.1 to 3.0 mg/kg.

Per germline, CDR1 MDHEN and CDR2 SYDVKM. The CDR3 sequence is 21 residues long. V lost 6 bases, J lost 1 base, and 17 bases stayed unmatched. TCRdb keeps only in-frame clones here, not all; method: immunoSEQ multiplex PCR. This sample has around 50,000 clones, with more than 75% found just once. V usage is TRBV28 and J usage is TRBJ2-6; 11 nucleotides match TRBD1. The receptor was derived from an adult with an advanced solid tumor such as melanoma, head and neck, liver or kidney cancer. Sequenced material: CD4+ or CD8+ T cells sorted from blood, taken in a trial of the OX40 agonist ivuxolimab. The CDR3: CASSDPVGTGGYGSGANVLTF. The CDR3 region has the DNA TGTGCCAGCAGCGATCCGGTGGGGACAGGGGGTTACGGGTCTGGGGCCAACGTCCTGACTTTC.